This is a list of T cell receptor beta chains from one sample in a study of identical twins. A single record per CDR3 protein comes from TCRdb applying MiXCR to the 5' RACE reads. The table shows roughly 720,000 distinct CDR3 sequences, with about 20% occurring only once. The sample was also linked to a second study, of T cells expressing NK-cell markers.

Specimen: PBMCs. These receptor sequences come from a woman aged 18-29 years in good health. The CDR3 runs from the conserved cysteine through the conserved F or W. A D gene is named only where the DNA matches it firmly. Part of the rows lack a size; the others show once, few, many or a class for expanded clones.

d_call	v_call	j_call	clone_size	cdr3_nt	cdr3_aa
TRBD1	TRBV5-1	TRBJ2-7	.	TGCGCCAGCACCTCTGGGACAGGGGGACCCGTATACTACGAGCAGTACTTC	CASTSGTGGPVYYEQYF
.	TRBV11-3	TRBJ2-1	many	TGTGCCAGCAGCTTAGATTTGGGCTACCAAAATGAGCAGTTCTTC	CASSLDLGYQNEQFF
.	TRBV5-6	TRBJ1-4	medium-sized	TGTGCCAGCAGCTTGGTACAGGGCGAGGAACTGTTTTTT	CASSLVQGEELFF
TRBD2	TRBV12-3/TRBV12-4	TRBJ2-3	.	TGTGCCAGCAGTCCGGGACTAGCGGGGGGCGGCCCCACAGATACGCAGTATTTT	CASSPGLAGGGPTDTQYF
.	TRBV20-1	TRBJ2-7	few	TGCAGTGCTAGAGATCTAGGCTTTCACTACGAGCAGTACTTC	CSARDLGFHYEQYF
TRBD2	TRBV5-1	TRBJ2-2	.	TGCGCCAGCAGCTTGGCGCACACGGGAGGCGGGGAGCTGTTTTTT	CASSLAHTGGGELFF
.	TRBV20-1	TRBJ2-2	.	TGCAGTGCCGCGCGAGGTACGAACACCGGGGAGCTGTTTTTT	CSAARGTNTGELFF
.	TRBV12-3/TRBV12-4	TRBJ1-2	many	TGTGCCAGCAGTCGAACCGGGAGCCCCAATGGCTACACCTTC	CASSRTGSPNGYTF
TRBD2	TRBV5-1	TRBJ2-1	.	TGCGCCAGCAGAGCGGGAGCGGTCGGCTACAATGAGCAGTTCTTC	CASRAGAVGYNEQFF
.	TRBV5-1	TRBJ1-1	many	TGCGCCAGCAGCTTGACAATGAACACTGAAGCTTTCTTT	CASSLTMNTEAFF
TRBD2	TRBV5-1	TRBJ2-3	few	TGCGCCAGCAGCTCCACACGGACTAGTACAGATACGCAGTATTTT	CASSSTRTSTDTQYF
.	TRBV2	TRBJ2-2	.	TGTGCCAGCAGTTCCAACAGGGACACCGGGGAGCTGTTTTTT	CASSSNRDTGELFF